A selection of T cell receptor beta chains follows, all from one sample in a study of blood T cells in healthy people across ages. TCRdb recomputed calls from the 5' RACE reads with MiXCR, one row per CDR3 protein. The data contain about 800,000 distinct CDR3 sequences, roughly 60% of them seen just once; the ten biggest clones take up 20% to 25%. Sequenced input: blood. These receptor sequences come from a man aged 25 to 40 in good health. Both conserved end residues are part of each CDR3. Fields, in order: CDR3 length, D gene, V gene, J gene, clone size, CDR3 protein, CDR3 DNA. The D gene is left open where the match is weak. Some rows have no size entry. The others give once, few or many, or a class for an expanded clone.

length: 14; D: .; V: TRBV7-9; J: TRBJ2-1; size: few; CDR3: CASSFGERRTLEFF; DNA: TGTGCCAGCAGCTTCGGCGAAAGAAGGACCTTGGAGTTCTTC
length: 13; D: TRBD1; V: TRBV3-1; J: TRBJ1-2; size: .; CDR3: CAGSPGQGAGYTF; DNA: TGTGCCGGCAGCCCGGGACAGGGAGCTGGCTACACCTTC
length: 14; D: .; V: TRBV4-3; J: TRBJ1-1; size: .; CDR3: CASSQTVGNTEAFF; DNA: TGCGCCAGCAGCCAAACCGTGGGGAACACTGAAGCTTTCTTT
length: 14; D: .; V: TRBV20-1; J: TRBJ2-7; size: .; CDR3: CSAFEIGQPYEQYF; DNA: TGCAGTGCGTTTGAAATCGGACAGCCCTACGAGCAGTACTTC
length: 14; D: TRBD2; V: TRBV7-6; J: TRBJ2-7; size: once; CDR3: CASSLEGLVYEQYF; DNA: TGTGCCAGCAGCTTAGAGGGACTAGTCTACGAGCAGTACTTC
length: 12; D: TRBD1; V: TRBV12-3/TRBV12-4; J: TRBJ2-7; size: few; CDR3: CASSSGQVEQYF; DNA: TGTGCCAGCAGTTCCGGACAGGTCGAGCAGTACTTC
length: 16; D: .; V: TRBV11-2; J: TRBJ2-1; size: few; CDR3: CASSLLEANSYNEQFF; DNA: TGTGCCAGCAGCTTATTGGAGGCTAACTCCTACAATGAGCAGTTCTTC
length: 14; D: .; V: TRBV28; J: TRBJ1-5; size: .; CDR3: CASEKAGGHQPQHF; DNA: TGTGCCAGCGAGAAGGCGGGGGGCCATCAGCCCCAGCATTTT
length: 14; D: .; V: TRBV4-1; J: TRBJ2-1; size: few; CDR3: CASSQLLEDNEQFF; DNA: TGCGCCAGCAGCCAATTACTAGAGGACAATGAGCAGTTCTTC
length: 13; D: .; V: TRBV28; J: TRBJ2-7; size: .; CDR3: CASSFGVTYEQYF; DNA: TGTGCCAGCAGTTTCGGGGTGACCTACGAGCAGTACTTC
length: 14; D: TRBD1; V: TRBV5-1; J: TRBJ2-5; size: .; CDR3: CASSGGQGEETQYF; DNA: TGCGCCAGCAGCGGAGGACAGGGCGAGGAGACCCAGTACTTC
length: 15; D: TRBD1; V: TRBV11-2; J: TRBJ2-7; size: .; CDR3: CASSLFGTGRLTQYF; DNA: TGTGCCAGCAGCTTGTTCGGGACAGGGCGTTTGACGCAGTACTTC
length: 15; D: TRBD2; V: TRBV7-2; J: TRBJ2-1; size: .; CDR3: CASRNGRAVKNEQFF; DNA: TGTGCCAGCAGGAACGGGAGGGCCGTGAAGAATGAGCAGTTCTTC
length: 14; D: .; V: TRBV12-3/TRBV12-4; J: TRBJ1-2; size: .; CDR3: CASTRGRVNYGYTF; DNA: TGTGCCAGCACCCGGGGGAGGGTGAACTATGGCTACACCTTC
length: 8; D: .; V: TRBV6-1; J: TRBJ2-3; size: once; CDR3: CVVNTQYF; DNA: TGTGTGGTAAATACGCAGTATTTT
length: 13; D: .; V: TRBV7-2; J: TRBJ2-7; size: .; CDR3: CASSKGGRYEQYF; DNA: TGTGCCAGCAGTAAAGGGGGGCGGTACGAGCAGTACTTC
length: 18; D: .; V: TRBV7-9; J: TRBJ2-3; size: .; CDR3: CASSPPFVGGASTDTQYF; DNA: TGTGCCAGCAGCCCGCCCTTTGTGGGGGGCGCGTCTACAGATACGCAGTATTTT
length: 15; D: .; V: TRBV28; J: TRBJ1-2; size: once; CDR3: CASTRILGGGYGYTF; DNA: TGTGCCAGCACCAGGATCCTAGGGGGAGGCTATGGCTACACCTTC
length: 16; D: TRBD2; V: TRBV7-2; J: TRBJ2-5; size: .; CDR3: CASSLGRGLVQETQYF; DNA: TGTGCCAGCAGCTTAGGGCGGGGACTAGTTCAAGAGACCCAGTACTTC
length: 14; D: .; V: TRBV20-1; J: TRBJ1-5; size: .; CDR3: CSASPDHSNQPQHF; DNA: TGCAGTGCTAGCCCAGACCATAGTAATCAGCCCCAGCATTTT
length: 15; D: TRBD2; V: TRBV29-1; J: TRBJ2-7; size: .; CDR3: CSVSPTSGDSYEQYF; DNA: TGCAGCGTTTCACCTACTAGCGGGGATTCCTACGAGCAGTACTTC
length: 17; D: TRBD1; V: TRBV20-1; J: TRBJ1-1; size: .; CDR3: CSASGYGTGSSNTEAFF; DNA: TGCAGTGCCTCAGGGTACGGGACAGGGTCTTCGAACACTGAAGCTTTCTTT
length: 13; D: .; V: TRBV21-1; J: TRBJ2-4; size: .; CDR3: CASSKSGKNIQYF; DNA: TGTGCCAGCAGCAAATCGGGCAAAAACATTCAGTACTTC
length: 14; D: TRBD1; V: TRBV20-1; J: TRBJ2-5; size: .; CDR3: CSARRTGGGETQYF; DNA: TGCAGTGCTAGAAGGACAGGGGGCGGTGAGACCCAGTACTTC
length: 14; D: TRBD1; V: TRBV2; J: TRBJ1-4; size: few; CDR3: CASNLGQINEKLFF; DNA: TGTGCCAGCAATCTGGGACAGATTAATGAAAAACTGTTTTTT
length: 13; D: .; V: TRBV10-3; J: TRBJ2-1; size: .; CDR3: CAISEVGVLQQFF; DNA: TGTGCCATCAGTGAGGTCGGTGTTCTTCAACAGTTCTTC
length: 13; D: .; V: TRBV2; J: TRBJ2-5; size: .; CDR3: CASTGNLQETQYF; DNA: TGTGCCAGCACGGGGAACCTTCAAGAGACCCAGTACTTC
length: 13; D: .; V: TRBV4-2; J: TRBJ2-1; size: .; CDR3: CASSPTPEVEQFF; DNA: TGTGCCAGCAGCCCAACCCCAGAGGTTGAGCAGTTCTTC
length: 12; D: .; V: TRBV7-9; J: TRBJ2-7; size: .; CDR3: CASSLDRPEQYF; DNA: TGTGCCAGCAGCTTAGACAGACCCGAGCAGTACTTC